The next 26 T cell receptor beta chains were all read from a single sample in a study of cytomegalovirus exposure and HLA in healthy donors. 13 Jbeta primers and 60 Vbeta primers were used for the PCR. Sequencing used immunoSEQ multiplex PCR; TCRdb keeps in-frame clones, though not all of them. The sample gives approximately 150,000 clones, about 80% of which show up once; 14% is in the top ten. Source material: PBMCs. Every receptor here comes from a woman between 40 and 55 years old in good health and CMV-seronegative.

The chain carries TRBV7-7 and TRBJ2-3, with TRBD1 matching 7 bases. The CDR3 extends over 17 amino acids. Germline assignment: CDR1 SSHAT and CDR2 FNYEAQ (reference sequence). V lost 5 bases to trimming and J lost 2 bases; unmatched junction nucleotides: 13. The CDR3 reads CASSPLPTGPPTDTQYF. The CDR3, as DNA: TGTGCCAGCAGCCCACTCCCGACAGGGCCCCCCACAGATACGCAGTATTTT.

The rearrangement uses TRBV7-2 and TRBJ2-3; 9 bases fit TRBD2. Trimming at V came to 5 bases and at J to 1 base, leaving 4 bases not matched to a gene. Germline CDR1 SGHTA, CDR2 FQGNSA. The CDR3 totals 15 residues. CDR3 sequence reads: CASSRRTSGTDTQYF. The DNA for the CDR3 is TGTGCCAGCAGCCGACGGACTAGCGGCACAGATACGCAGTATTTT.

The J gene is TRBJ1-6, the V gene TRBV6-5; D may be TRBD1 (5 bases). This CDR3 comprises 14 residues. Germline CDR1 and CDR2: MNHEY and SVGAGI. V was clipped by 5 bases and J by 6 bases, with 11 bases between them. The DNA of the CDR3 is TGTGCCAGCAGTCCGACAGTGACTAATTCACCCCTCCACTTT. Translated: CASSPTVTNSPLHF.

The rearrangement uses TRBV7-2 and TRBJ2-1; 9 bases align to TRBD2. The CDR3 runs 15 residues. Looked up from germline, CDR1 is SGHTA and CDR2 is FQGNSA. J was trimmed by 5 bases and V by 6 bases; bases with no gene match: 8. CDR3 sequence reads: CASSTLAGVDNEQFF. DNA for the CDR3: TGTGCCAGCAGTACTTTAGCGGGAGTAGACAATGAGCAGTTCTTC.

This clone was observed a handful of times. The chain links TRBV7-8 to TRBJ2-5; D call uncertain. Trimming removed 0 bases at V and 3 bases at J, with 11 bases between. Germline CDR1 SGHVS, CDR2 FQNEAQ. The CDR3 covers 15 residues. CDR3 nucleotides: TGTGCCAGCAGCTTAGCGAGCCTAACGAAAGAGACCCAGTACTTC. It codes for CASSLASLTKETQYF.

The chain is built from TRBV28 and TRBJ1-1; D remains unclear. V lost 4 bases and J lost 0, with 15 bases in between. CDR1 is MDHEN, CDR2 SYDVKM, per germline. The CDR3 runs 16 residues. The CDR3 reads CASSSPHMHMNTEAFF. CDR3 in DNA: TGTGCCAGCAGTTCGCCTCACATGCACATGAACACTGAAGCTTTCTTT.

This clone has only one observation. The chain carries TRBV27 and TRBJ2-7, with a tentative D call TRBD1 (6 bases). The CDR3 has 14 amino acids. V was shortened by 3 bases and J by 0 bases, with 9 bases between the two germline ends. Germline values: CDR1 MNHEY, CDR2 SMNVEV (reference sequence). In DNA, the CDR3 is TGTGCCAGCAGTTTCGACAGGAGCTCCTACGAGCAGTACTTC. It specifies CASSFDRSSYEQYF.

The chain has TRBV19 and TRBJ1-5, with D unresolved. Trimming pared 3 bases from V and 2 bases from J, leaving 8 bases between. The CDR3 is made up of 14 amino acids. Germline CDR1 reads LNHDA; CDR2 reads SQIVND (reference sequence). The CDR3 loop reads CASSMRSGNQPQHF. DNA of the CDR3: TGTGCCAGTAGTATGAGGTCGGGCAATCAGCCCCAGCATTTT.

The V call is TRBV7-2, the J call TRBJ2-5; TRBD1 aligns across 9 bases. Germline V gene data show CDR1 as SGHTA and CDR2 as FQGNSA. The CDR3 is 16 amino acids. After removal of 4 bases from V and 2 bases from J, the junction contained 8 bases not matched to a gene. DNA of the CDR3: TGTGCCAGCAGCTCGGGACAGGGTTTCGTACAAGAGACCCAGTACTTC. As protein: CASSSGQGFVQETQYF. The entire variable domain, with the rest obtained from reference TRBV7-2 and TRBJ2-5, is as follows: GAGVSQSPSNKVTEKGKDVELRCDPISGHTALYWYRQSLGQGLEFLIYFQGNSAPDKSGLPSDRFSAERTGGSVSTLTIQRTQQEDSAVYLCASSSGQGFVQETQYFGPGTRLLVL.

This chain links TRBV11-3 with TRBJ2-3; 8 positions agree with TRBD2. Trimming took 1 base from V and 1 from J; bases not matched to a gene: 4. Germline loops: CDR1 SGHNT, CDR2 YENEEA. This CDR3 has 16 amino acids. The CDR3 nucleotides read TGTGCCAGCAGCTTAGGAGGTAGCGGGGGCACAGATACGCAGTATTTT. This gives the protein CASSLGGSGGTDTQYF.

V and J are TRBV28 and TRBJ2-7; TRBD1 might be the D (5 bases). The CDR3 covers 15 residues. With 6 bases removed from V and 3 bases from J, the gap between germline ends came to 18 bases. The germline CDR1 and CDR2 sequences are MDHEN and SYDVKM. The CDR3 protein is CASRPLQGIFYEQYF. For the CDR3, the DNA is TGTGCCAGCAGACCACTCCAGGGAATTTTCTACGAGCAGTACTTC.

The chain carries TRBV6-6 and TRBJ1-2; D not certain. Germline V gene lookup returns CDR1 MNHNY and CDR2 SVGAGI (reference sequence). The ends were cut back, 2 bases at V and 8 bases at J, with 15 bases in the middle. The CDR3 length is 14 residues. The CDR3 loop reads CASSYRQEGLGYTF. The CDR3 DNA reads as TGTGCCAGCAGTTACCGGCAGGAGGGTTTAGGCTACACCTTC.

The chain joins TRBV6-6 to TRBJ1-5; D is perhaps TRBD1 (6 bases). The CDR3 covers 14 residues. Looked up from germline, CDR1 is MNHNY and CDR2 is SVGAGI (reference sequence). V was clipped by 8 bases and J by 0 bases, with 11 bases between them. As DNA, the CDR3 is TGTGCCAGCGGACAGTCTTATAGCAATCAGCCCCAGCATTTT. Its protein is CASGQSYSNQPQHF.

The V call is TRBV9, the J call TRBJ1-4; D is ambiguous. This CDR3 region has 15 residues. Germline V gene data show CDR1 as SGDLS and CDR2 as YYNGEE. V was clipped by 0 bases and J by 6 bases, with 12 bases between them. The CDR3 loop reads CASSVAPGPDEKLFF. The CDR3, as DNA: TGTGCCAGCAGCGTAGCACCTGGGCCGGATGAAAAACTGTTTTTT.

In its sample, this clone was seen once. An end of the junction differs from the germline gene, which may be a read error. The CDR3 DNA reads TGTTCCAGCAGCTTTCTTTCTGGTCGAGTTCCAGATACGCAGTATTTT. Its translation is CSSSFLSGRVPDTQYF. The V gene is TRBV7-9, the J gene TRBJ2-3; D remains ambiguous. This CDR3 spans 16 amino acids. CDR1 SEHNR and CDR2 FQNEAQ come from the germline V gene (reference sequence).

The rearrangement links TRBV7-9 to TRBJ2-7, with 8 positions matching TRBD1. Germline V gene lookup returns CDR1 SEHNR and CDR2 FQNEAQ (reference sequence). The ends lost 5 bases at V and 2 bases at J; junction bases unmatched: 2. The CDR3 has 13 residues. DNA for the CDR3: TGTGCCAGCAGCCGGACAGGGACCTACGAGCAGTACTTC. As protein: CASSRTGTYEQYF.

V gene TRBV7-9 combines with J gene TRBJ2-5, with D tentatively TRBD1 (5 bases). The CDR3 totals 16 residues. The V gene lost 5 bases and the J gene lost 4 bases, with 20 bases spanning the gap. Looked up from germline, CDR1 is SEHNR and CDR2 is FQNEAQ (reference sequence). The CDR3 loop is CASSRTRARAGETQYF. The CDR3 nucleotides read TGTGCCAGCAGCCGAACCCGGGCCAGGGCTGGAGAGACCCAGTACTTC.

The V gene is TRBV28, the J gene TRBJ1-3; no clear D. CDR3 length: 14 residues. Trimming took 2 bases from V and 0 from J, leaving 5 bases between them. From germline, CDR1 is MDHEN and CDR2 SYDVKM. The DNA of the CDR3 is TGTGCCAGCAGTTTAATCAGCTCTGGAAACACCATATATTTT. It translates to CASSLISSGNTIYF.

The J gene is TRBJ1-1, the V gene TRBV6-6; TRBD1 agrees at 8 bases. Trimming cost V 4 bases and J 3 bases; bases outside gene matches: 10. This CDR3 has 16 residues. Germline V CDR1 and CDR2: MNHNY, SVGAGI (reference sequence). The CDR3, as DNA: TGTGCCAGCAGTTGGGATAGACAGGGGAGGGACACTGAAGCTTTCTTT. Residues: CASSWDRQGRDTEAFF.

The J gene is TRBJ1-5, the V gene TRBV19; 7 positions agree with TRBD1. The CDR3 has 17 residues. Germline CDR1 LNHDA, CDR2 SQIVND (reference sequence). V dropped 0 bases and J dropped 3; count of bases not matched to a gene: 8. CDR3: CASSIDFRGAYNQPQHF. The CDR3 coding sequence is TGTGCCAGTAGTATAGATTTCAGGGGGGCCTACAATCAGCCCCAGCATTTT. Complete variable domain (other parts from reference TRBV19 and TRBJ1-5): DGGITQSPKYLFRKEGQNVTLSCEQNLNHDAMYWYRQDPGQGLRLIYYSQIVNDFQKGDIAEGYSVSREKKESFPLTVTSAQKNPTAFYLCASSIDFRGAYNQPQHFGDGTRLSIL.

The rearrangement links TRBV7-9 to TRBJ2-1; D may be TRBD2 (5 bases). This CDR3 comprises 14 residues. The germline V gene has CDR1 SEHNR and CDR2 FQNEAQ (reference sequence). The V gene lost 4 bases and the J gene lost 6 bases, with 13 bases spanning the gap. CDR3 residues: CASSSSNGVNEQFF. The CDR3 nucleotides are TGTGCCAGCAGCTCCTCTAACGGGGTCAATGAGCAGTTCTTC.

The V gene is TRBV7-8, the J gene TRBJ2-7, with a tentative D call TRBD2 (6 bases). Germline CDR1 and CDR2: SGHVS and FQNEAQ. V lost 3 bases and J 6 bases, leaving 12 bases between the germline ends. This CDR3 is built from 13 residues. The CDR3 sequence: CASSFGGGLEQYF. The CDR3 DNA reads as TGTGCCAGCAGCTTCGGGGGTGGTCTCGAGCAGTACTTC.

The sample holds a few counts of this clone. J is TRBJ2-3 and V is TRBV7-9, with 7 bases aligning to TRBD1. Germline CDR1 SEHNR, CDR2 FQNEAQ (reference sequence). This CDR3 is 16 amino acids long. V lost 6 bases, J lost 2 bases, and 11 bases stayed unmatched. The CDR3 region is CASRPHRGAHTDTQYF. In DNA, the CDR3 is TGTGCCAGCAGGCCCCACAGGGGAGCACACACAGATACGCAGTATTTT.

The chain joins TRBV5-4 to TRBJ2-3; TRBD2 might be the D (5 bases). Trimming shortened V by 0 bases and J by 0 bases, and 11 bases separated the two germline ends. This CDR3 contains 16 residues. CDR1 and CDR2 from the germline V gene are SGHNT and YYREEE (reference sequence). The CDR3 DNA sequence: TGTGCCAGCAGCTTGGGGACTGGATCTAGCACAGATACGCAGTATTTT. It encodes CASSLGTGSSTDTQYF. Drawing the rest from reference TRBV5-4 and TRBJ2-3, the complete variable domain is ETGVTQSPTHLIKTRGQQVTLRCSSQSGHNTVSWYQQALGQGPQFIFQYYREEENGRGNFPPRFSGLQFPNYSSELNVNALELDDSALYLCASSLGTGSSTDTQYFGPGTRLTVL.

This chain joins TRBV7-3 and TRBJ2-2, with 11 nucleotides matching TRBD2. Germline CDR1 reads SGHTA; CDR2 reads FQGTGA. Trimming at V came to 4 bases and at J to 1 base, leaving 2 bases not matched to a gene. The CDR3 contains 16 residues. The CDR3: CASSYSGGGNTGELFF. DNA of the CDR3: TGTGCCAGCAGCTATAGCGGGGGGGGGAACACCGGGGAGCTGTTTTTT.

The CDR3 region is CASSLTTKSDGYTF. In nucleotides, the CDR3 is TGTGCCAGCAGCCTAACCACTAAATCGGATGGCTACACCTTC. The gene calls are TRBV11-3 and TRBJ1-2; D not resolved. The CDR3 sequence is 14 residues long. Trimming left V 5 bases short and J 6 bases short, with 16 bases between. CDR1 is SGHNT, CDR2 YENEEA, per germline.